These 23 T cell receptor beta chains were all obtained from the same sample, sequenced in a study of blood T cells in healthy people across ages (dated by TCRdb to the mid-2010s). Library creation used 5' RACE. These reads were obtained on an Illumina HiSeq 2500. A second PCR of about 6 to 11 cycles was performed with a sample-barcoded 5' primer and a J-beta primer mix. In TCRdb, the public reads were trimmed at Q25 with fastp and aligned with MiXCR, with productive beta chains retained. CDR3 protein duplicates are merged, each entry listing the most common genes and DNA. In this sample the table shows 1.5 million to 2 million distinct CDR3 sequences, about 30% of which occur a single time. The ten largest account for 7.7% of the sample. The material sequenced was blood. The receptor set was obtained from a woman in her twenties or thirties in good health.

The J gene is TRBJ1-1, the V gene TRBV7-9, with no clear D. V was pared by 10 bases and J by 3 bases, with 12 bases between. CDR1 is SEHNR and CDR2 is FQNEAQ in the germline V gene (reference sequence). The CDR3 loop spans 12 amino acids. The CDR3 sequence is CATVAQYTEAFF. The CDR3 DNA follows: TGTGCCACCGTCGCCCAATACACTGAAGCTTTCTTT.

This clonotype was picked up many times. DNA for the CDR3: TGTGCCAGCCGTGATGTGGTAGCTTACAATGAGCAGTTCTTC. The encoded protein is CASRDVVAYNEQFF. The rearrangement links TRBV12-3 or TRBV12-4 to TRBJ2-1; unclear D gene. Trimming shortened V by 8 bases and J by 4 bases, and 15 bases separated the two germline ends. The CDR3 spans 14 residues.

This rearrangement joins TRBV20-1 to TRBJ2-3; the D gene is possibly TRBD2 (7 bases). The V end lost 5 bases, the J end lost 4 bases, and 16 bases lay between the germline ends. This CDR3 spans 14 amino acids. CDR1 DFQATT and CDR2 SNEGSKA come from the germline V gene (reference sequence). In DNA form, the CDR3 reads TGCAGTGCTTCGCCGGGGGGCGCCTCAGATACGCAGTATTTT. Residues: CSASPGGASDTQYF.

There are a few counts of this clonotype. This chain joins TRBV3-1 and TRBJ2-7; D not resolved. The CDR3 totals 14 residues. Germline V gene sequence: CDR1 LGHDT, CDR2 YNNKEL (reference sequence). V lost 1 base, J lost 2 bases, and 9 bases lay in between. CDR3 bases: TGTGCCAGCAGCCAAGGGACCATCCCCTACGAGCAGTACTTC. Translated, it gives CASSQGTIPYEQYF.

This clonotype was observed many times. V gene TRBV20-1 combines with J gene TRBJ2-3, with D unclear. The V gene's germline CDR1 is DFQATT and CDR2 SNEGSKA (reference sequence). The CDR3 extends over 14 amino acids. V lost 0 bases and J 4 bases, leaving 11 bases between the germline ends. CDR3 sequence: CSARDSGPADTQYF. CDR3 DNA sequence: TGCAGTGCTAGAGATTCCGGCCCAGCAGATACGCAGTATTTT.

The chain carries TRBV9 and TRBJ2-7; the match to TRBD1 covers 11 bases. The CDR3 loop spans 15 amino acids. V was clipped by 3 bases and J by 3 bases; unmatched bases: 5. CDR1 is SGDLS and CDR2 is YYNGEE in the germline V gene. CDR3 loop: CASSAGQGGHYEQYF. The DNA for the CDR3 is TGTGCCAGCAGCGCGGGACAGGGGGGACACTACGAGCAGTACTTC. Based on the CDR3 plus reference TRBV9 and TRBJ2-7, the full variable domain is DSGVTQTPKHLITATGQRVTLRCSPRSGDLSVYWYQQSLDQGLQFLIQYYNGEERAKGNILERFSAQQFPDLHSELNLSSLELGDSALYFCASSAGQGGHYEQYFGPGTRLTVT.

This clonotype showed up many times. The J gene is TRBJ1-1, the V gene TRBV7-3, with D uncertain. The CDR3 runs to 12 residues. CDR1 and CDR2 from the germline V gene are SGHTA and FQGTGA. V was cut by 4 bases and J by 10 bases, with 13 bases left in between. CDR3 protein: CASSSLSEPAFF. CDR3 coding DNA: TGTGCCAGCAGCTCTCTGTCGGAACCAGCTTTCTTT.

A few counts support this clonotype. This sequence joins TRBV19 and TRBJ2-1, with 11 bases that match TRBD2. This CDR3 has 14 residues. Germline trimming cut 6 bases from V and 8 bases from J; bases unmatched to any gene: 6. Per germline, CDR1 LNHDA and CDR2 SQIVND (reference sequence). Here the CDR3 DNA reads TGTGCCAGTAGGACACTAGCGGGAGAGGATGAGCAGTTCTTC. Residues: CASRTLAGEDEQFF.

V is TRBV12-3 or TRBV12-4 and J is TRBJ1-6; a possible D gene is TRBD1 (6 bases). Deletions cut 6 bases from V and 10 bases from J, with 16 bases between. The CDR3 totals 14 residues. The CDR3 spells CASSTRGGSSPLHF. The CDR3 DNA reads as TGTGCCAGCAGCACCAGGGGAGGTTCGTCACCCCTCCACTTT.

In nucleotides, the CDR3 is TGTGCCAGCAGTTTAGCGGGTTTTCAGCCCCAGCATTTT. Translating gives CASSLAGFQPQHF. The chain joins TRBV12-3 or TRBV12-4 to TRBJ1-5, with D hard to call. The ends were cut back, 0 bases at V and 6 bases at J, with 6 bases in the middle. The CDR3 extends over 13 amino acids.

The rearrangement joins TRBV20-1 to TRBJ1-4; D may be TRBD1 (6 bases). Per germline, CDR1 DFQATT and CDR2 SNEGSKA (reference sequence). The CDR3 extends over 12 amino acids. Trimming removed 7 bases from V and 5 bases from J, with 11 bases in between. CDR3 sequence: CSVFGQNEKLFF. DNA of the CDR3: TGCAGTGTCTTTGGACAGAATGAAAAACTGTTTTTT.

CDR3 amino acids: CASTVTGLQETQYF. The CDR3 DNA reads TGTGCCAGCACCGTTACAGGGCTTCAAGAGACCCAGTACTTC. This chain uses TRBV11-2 with TRBJ2-5; D is possibly TRBD1 (6 bases). The germline gives CDR1 SGHAT, CDR2 FQNNGV. The CDR3 extends over 14 amino acids. Trimming removed 7 bases at V and 2 bases at J, with 14 bases between.

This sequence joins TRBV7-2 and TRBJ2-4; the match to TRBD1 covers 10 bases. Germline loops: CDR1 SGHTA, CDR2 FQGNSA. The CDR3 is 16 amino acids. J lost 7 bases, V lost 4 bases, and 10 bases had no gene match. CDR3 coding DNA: TGTGCCAGCAGCTCGGCCCTGGGACAGGGGAGGAACATTCAGTACTTC. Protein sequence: CASSSALGQGRNIQYF.

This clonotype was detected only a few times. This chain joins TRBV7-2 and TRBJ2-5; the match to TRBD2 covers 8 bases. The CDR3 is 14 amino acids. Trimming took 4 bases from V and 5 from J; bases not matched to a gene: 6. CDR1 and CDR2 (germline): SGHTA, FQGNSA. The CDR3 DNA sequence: TGTGCCAGCAGCTCGGGAGGGGGGGTGGAGACCCAGTACTTC. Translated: CASSSGGGVETQYF.

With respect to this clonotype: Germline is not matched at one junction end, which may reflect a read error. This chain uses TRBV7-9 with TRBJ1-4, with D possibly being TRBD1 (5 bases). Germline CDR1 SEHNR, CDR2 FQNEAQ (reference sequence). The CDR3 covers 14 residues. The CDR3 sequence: CAGSFGSGIEKLFF. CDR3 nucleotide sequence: TGTGCCGGCAGCTTCGGCTCAGGGATTGAAAAACTGTTTTTT. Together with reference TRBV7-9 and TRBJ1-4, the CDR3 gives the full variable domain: DTGVSQNPRHKITKRGQNVTFRCDPISEHNRLYWYRQTLGQGPEFLTYFQNEAQLEKSRLLSDRFSAERPKGSFSTLEIQRTEQGDSAMYLCAGSFGSGIEKLFFGSGTQLSVL.

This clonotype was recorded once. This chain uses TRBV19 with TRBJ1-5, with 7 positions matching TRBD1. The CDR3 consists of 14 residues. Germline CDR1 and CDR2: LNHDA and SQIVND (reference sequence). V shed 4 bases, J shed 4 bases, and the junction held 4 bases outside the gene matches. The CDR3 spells CASSTTGLNQPQHF. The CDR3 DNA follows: TGTGCCAGTAGTACGACAGGGTTGAATCAGCCCCAGCATTTT.

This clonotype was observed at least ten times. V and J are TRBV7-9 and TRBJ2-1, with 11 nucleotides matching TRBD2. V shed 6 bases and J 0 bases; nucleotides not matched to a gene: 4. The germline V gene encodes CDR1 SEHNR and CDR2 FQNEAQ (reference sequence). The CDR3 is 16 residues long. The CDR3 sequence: CASRSSGGSSYNEQFF. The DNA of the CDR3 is TGTGCCAGCAGATCTAGCGGGGGGAGCTCCTACAATGAGCAGTTCTTC.

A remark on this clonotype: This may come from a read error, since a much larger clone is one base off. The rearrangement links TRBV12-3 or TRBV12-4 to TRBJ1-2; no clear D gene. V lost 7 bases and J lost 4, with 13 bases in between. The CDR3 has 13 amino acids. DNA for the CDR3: TGTGCCAGCACCTTCCAGCGAGGCTATGGCTACACCTTC. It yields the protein CASTFQRGYGYTF.

CDR3 sequence: CASSIEATGELFF. Written as DNA, the CDR3 is TGTGCCAGCAGCATAGAAGCGACCGGGGAGCTGTTTTTT. The chain recombines TRBV7-7 with TRBJ2-2; unclear D gene. Germline V gene sequence: CDR1 SSHAT, CDR2 FNYEAQ (reference sequence). V was pared by 5 bases and J by 5 bases, with 9 bases between. The CDR3 is 13 amino acids.

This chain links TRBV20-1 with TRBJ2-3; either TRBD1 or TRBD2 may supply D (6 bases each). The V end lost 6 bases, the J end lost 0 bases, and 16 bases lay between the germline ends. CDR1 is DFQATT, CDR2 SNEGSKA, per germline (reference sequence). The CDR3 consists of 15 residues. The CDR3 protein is CSASNRGTSTDTQYF. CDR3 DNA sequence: TGCAGTGCCAGTAATAGGGGGACTAGCACAGATACGCAGTATTTT.

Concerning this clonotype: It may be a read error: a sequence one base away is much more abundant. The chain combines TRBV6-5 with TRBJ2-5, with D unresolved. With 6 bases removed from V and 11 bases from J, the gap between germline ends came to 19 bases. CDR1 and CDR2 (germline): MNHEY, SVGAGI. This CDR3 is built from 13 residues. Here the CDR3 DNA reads TGTGCCAGCAGGCCGACACATTACAATGAGCAGTACTTC. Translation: CASRPTHYNEQYF.

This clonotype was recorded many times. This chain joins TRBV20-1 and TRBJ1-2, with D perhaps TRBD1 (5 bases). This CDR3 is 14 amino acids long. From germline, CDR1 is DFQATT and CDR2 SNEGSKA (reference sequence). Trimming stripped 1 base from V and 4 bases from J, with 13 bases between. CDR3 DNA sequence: TGCAGTGCTAGAGCAGACTTGACAGTCTATGGCTACACCTTC. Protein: CSARADLTVYGYTF.

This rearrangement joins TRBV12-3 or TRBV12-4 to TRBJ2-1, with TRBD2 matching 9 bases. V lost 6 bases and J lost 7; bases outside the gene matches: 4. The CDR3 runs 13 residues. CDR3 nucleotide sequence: TGTGCCAGCAGGGTAGCGGGAGCGAATGAGCAGTTCTTC. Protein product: CASRVAGANEQFF.